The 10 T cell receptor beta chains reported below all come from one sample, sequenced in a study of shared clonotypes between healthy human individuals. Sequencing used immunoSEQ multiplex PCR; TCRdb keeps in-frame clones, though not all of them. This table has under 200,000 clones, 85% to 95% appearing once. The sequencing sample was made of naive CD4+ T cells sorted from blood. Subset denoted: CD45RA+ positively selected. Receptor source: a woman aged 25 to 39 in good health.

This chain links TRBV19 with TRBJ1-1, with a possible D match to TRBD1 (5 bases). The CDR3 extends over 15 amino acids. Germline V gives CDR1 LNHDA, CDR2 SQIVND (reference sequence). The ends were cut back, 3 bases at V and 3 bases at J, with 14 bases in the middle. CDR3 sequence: CASSILTAEDTEAFF. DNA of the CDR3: TGTGCCAGTAGTATTCTGACAGCAGAGGACACTGAAGCTTTCTTT. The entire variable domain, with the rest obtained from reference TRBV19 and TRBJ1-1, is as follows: DGGITQSPKYLFRKEGQNVTLSCEQNLNHDAMYWYRQDPGQGLRLIYYSQIVNDFQKGDIAEGYSVSREKKESFPLTVTSAQKNPTAFYLCASSILTAEDTEAFFGQGTRLTVV.

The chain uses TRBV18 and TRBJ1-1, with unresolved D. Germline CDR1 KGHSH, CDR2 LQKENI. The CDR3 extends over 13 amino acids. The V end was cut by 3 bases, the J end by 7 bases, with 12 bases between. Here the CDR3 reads CASSPGKVNEAFF. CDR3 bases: TGTGCCAGCTCACCGGGTAAGGTGAATGAAGCTTTCTTT.

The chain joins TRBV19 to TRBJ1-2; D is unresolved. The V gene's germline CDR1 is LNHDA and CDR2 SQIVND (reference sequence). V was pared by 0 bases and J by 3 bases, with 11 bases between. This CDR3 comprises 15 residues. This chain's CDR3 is CASSIEGRTDYGYTF. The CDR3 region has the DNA TGTGCCAGTAGTATAGAAGGTCGGACGGACTATGGCTACACCTTC.

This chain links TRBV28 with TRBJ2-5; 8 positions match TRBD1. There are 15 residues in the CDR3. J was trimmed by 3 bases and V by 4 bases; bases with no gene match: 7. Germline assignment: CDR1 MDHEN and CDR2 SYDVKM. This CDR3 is CASSSGQEIEETQYF. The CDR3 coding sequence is TGTGCCAGCAGTTCGGGACAGGAGATAGAAGAGACCCAGTACTTC.

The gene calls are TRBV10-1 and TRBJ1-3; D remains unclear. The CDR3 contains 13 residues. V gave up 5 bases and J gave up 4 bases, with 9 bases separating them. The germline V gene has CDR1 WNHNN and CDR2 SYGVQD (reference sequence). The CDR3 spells CASSSAAGNTIYF. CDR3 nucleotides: TGCGCCAGCAGTTCAGCGGCAGGAAACACCATATATTTT.

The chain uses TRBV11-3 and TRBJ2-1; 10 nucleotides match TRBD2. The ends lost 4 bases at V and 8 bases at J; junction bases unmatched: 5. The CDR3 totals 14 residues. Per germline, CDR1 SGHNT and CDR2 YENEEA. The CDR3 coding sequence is TGTGCCAGCAGCTCGGGGACTAGCGAGGATGAGCAGTTCTTC. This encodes CASSSGTSEDEQFF.

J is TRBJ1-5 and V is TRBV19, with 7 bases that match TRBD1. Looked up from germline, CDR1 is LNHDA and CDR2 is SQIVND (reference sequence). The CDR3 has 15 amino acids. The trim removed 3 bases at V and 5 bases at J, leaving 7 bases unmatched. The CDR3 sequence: CASSMNRQGYQPQHF. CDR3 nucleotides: TGTGCCAGTAGTATGAACCGACAGGGCTATCAGCCCCAGCATTTT.

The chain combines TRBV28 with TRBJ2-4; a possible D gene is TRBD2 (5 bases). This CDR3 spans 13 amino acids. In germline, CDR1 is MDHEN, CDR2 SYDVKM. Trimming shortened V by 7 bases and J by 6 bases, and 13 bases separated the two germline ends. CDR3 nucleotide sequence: TGTGCCAGCATCGCGACGGGAAGAAACATTCAGTACTTC. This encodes CASIATGRNIQYF.

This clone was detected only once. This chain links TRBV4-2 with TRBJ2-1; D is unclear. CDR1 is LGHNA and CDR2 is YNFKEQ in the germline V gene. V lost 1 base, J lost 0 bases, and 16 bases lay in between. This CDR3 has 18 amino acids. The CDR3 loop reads CASSQAPGLSDSYNEQFF. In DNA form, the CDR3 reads TGTGCCAGCAGCCAAGCTCCGGGCCTCTCGGACTCCTACAATGAGCAGTTCTTC.

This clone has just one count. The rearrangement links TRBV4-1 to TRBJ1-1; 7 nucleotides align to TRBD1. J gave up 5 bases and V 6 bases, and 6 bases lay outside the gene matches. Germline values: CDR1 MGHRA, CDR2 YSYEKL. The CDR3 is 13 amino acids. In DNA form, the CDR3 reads TGCGCCAGCAGTCCCAGGGGGTTAACTGAAGCTTTCTTT. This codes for CASSPRGLTEAFF.